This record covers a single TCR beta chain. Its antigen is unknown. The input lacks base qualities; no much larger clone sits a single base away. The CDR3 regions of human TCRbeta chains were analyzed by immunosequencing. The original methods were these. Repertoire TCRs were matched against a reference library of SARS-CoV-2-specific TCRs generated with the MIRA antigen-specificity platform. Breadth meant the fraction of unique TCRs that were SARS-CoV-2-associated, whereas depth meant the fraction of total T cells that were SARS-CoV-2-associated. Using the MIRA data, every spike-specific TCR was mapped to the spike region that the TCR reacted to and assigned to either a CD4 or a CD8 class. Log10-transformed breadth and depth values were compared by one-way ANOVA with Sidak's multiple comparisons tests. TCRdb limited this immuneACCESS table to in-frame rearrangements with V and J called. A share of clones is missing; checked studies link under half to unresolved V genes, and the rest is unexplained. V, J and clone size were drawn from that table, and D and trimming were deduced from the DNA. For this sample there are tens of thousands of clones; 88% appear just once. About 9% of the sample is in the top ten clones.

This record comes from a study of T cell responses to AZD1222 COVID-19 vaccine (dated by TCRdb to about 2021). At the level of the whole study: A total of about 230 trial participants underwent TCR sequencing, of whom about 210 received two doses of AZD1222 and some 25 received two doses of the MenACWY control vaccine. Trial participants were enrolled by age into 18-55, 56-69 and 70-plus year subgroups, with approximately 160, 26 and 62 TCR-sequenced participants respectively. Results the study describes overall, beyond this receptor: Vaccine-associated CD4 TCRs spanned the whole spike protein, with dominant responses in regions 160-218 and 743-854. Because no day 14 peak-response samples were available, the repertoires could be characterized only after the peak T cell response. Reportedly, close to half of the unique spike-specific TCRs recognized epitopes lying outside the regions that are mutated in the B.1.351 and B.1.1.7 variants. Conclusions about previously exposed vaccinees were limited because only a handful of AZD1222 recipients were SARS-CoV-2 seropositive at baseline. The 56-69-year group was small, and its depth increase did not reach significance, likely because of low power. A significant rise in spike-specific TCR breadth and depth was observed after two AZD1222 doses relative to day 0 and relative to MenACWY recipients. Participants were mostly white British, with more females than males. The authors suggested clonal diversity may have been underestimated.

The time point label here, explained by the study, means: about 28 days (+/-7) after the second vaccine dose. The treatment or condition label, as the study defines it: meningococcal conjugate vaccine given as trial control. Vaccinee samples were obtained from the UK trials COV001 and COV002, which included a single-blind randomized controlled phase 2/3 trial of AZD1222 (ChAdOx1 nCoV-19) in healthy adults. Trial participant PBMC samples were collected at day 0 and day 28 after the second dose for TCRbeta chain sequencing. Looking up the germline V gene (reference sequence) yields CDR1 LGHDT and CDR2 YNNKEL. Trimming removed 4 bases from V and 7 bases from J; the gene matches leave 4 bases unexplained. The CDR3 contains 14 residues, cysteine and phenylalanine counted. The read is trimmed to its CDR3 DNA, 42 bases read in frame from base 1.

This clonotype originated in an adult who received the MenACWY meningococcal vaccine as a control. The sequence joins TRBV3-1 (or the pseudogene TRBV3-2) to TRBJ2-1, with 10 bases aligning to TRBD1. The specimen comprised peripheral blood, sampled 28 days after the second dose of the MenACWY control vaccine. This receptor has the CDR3 CASSLQDRGNEQFF. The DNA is TGTGCCAGCAGCCTCCAGGACAGGGGGAATGAGCAGTTCTTC.